This T cell receptor beta chain was captured by sequencing in a study of early T cells in non-severe SARS-CoV-2 infection. Study-wide context: Chains stayed unpaired after sequencing of bulk RNA from unsorted whole blood.

Findings and caveats of the study: Private and CD4 specificities were missed by VDJdb matching, skewed to anti-spike CD8.

TCRdb re-analysed the 5' RACE reads in MiXCR, keeping a single row per CDR3 protein. Of tens of thousands of distinct CDR3 sequences listed, 6% to 8.5% are singletons. Comments on this clonotype: Its antigen remains unknown.

The CDR3 loop spans 21 amino acids. Germline loops: CDR1 MGHRA, CDR2 YSYEKL. V lost 4 bases and J lost 2; bases outside the gene matches: 18. The gene calls are TRBV4-1 and TRBJ2-5, with 14 bases that match TRBD2. This clonotype originated in an adult who was a healthcare worker with PCR-confirmed SARS-CoV-2 infection or an uninfected control (not recorded which). The sequenced sample was whole blood. The CDR3 nucleotides read TGCGCCAGCAGCCCCATTGGGACTAGCGGGAGAAAAGGTAGTGGGCAAGAGACCCAGTACTTC. Amino acid sequence: CASSPIGTSGRKGSGQETQYF.